This T cell receptor (beta chain) was sequenced for a study of cytomegalovirus exposure and HLA in healthy donors. V gave up 1 base and J gave up 1 base; unmatched junction bases: 9. There are 17 residues in the CDR3. The germline V gene encodes CDR1 SGHRS and CDR2 YFSETQ. PCR amplification relied on 60 Vbeta primers (plus 13 Jbeta primers). The method was immunoSEQ multiplex PCR; TCRdb's version includes in-frame clones alone and lacks a portion of them. The sample comprises some 160,000 clones, 77% of which are singletons, and 1.5% to 2% rests with the top ten. Sequencing was done on a sample of PBMCs. The sequence was collected from a woman in her twenties or thirties in good health and CMV-seronegative. The chain has TRBV5-1 and TRBJ2-5, with 8 bases identical to TRBD1. The CDR3 reads CASSLLAWTGIQETQYF. The CDR3 DNA sequence: TGCGCCAGCAGCTTGTTGGCTTGGACAGGGATCCAAGAGACCCAGTACTTC.